This is a list of T cell receptor beta chains from one sample in a study of T cell responses to AZD1222 COVID-19 vaccine. Some clones are missing from TCRdb's copy, which holds only in-frame ones; the method was immunoSEQ multiplex PCR. This repertoire shows about 110,000 clones, approximately 90% found once; its top ten account for over 3%. Sample: peripheral blood, taken on day 0 of MenACWY control vaccination. These receptors came from an adult in good health. The CDR3 runs from the conserved cysteine through the conserved F or W. The order of the fields is CDR3 length, clone size, J gene, V gene, D gene, CDR3 DNA, CDR3 protein. A D gene is named only where the DNA matches it firmly. Where a row states a size, it is once, few, many or the class of an expanded clone; other rows omit it.

CDR3 length: 13
clone size: few
J gene: TRBJ2-7
V gene: TRBV6-6
D gene: TRBD1
CDR3 DNA: TGTGCCAGTGAGGGACAGAGGGCCTACGAGCAGTACTTC
CDR3 protein: CASEGQRAYEQYF

CDR3 length: 14
clone size: NA
J gene: TRBJ1-4
V gene: TRBV7-9
D gene: NA
CDR3 DNA: TGTGCCAGCAACTTTGAACAGGGATATGAAAAACTGTTTTTT
CDR3 protein: CASNFEQGYEKLFF

CDR3 length: 15
clone size: few
J gene: TRBJ1-1
V gene: TRBV7-3
D gene: NA
CDR3 DNA: TGTGCCAGCAGCCCCGGGGGCGGGGAAGGAACAGAAGCTTTCTTT
CDR3 protein: CASSPGGGEGTEAFF

CDR3 length: 14
clone size: NA
J gene: TRBJ1-1
V gene: TRBV6-5
D gene: NA
CDR3 DNA: TGTGCCAGCAGGGCCGGGAGAACGAACACTGAAGCTTTCTTT
CDR3 protein: CASRAGRTNTEAFF

CDR3 length: 15
clone size: NA
J gene: TRBJ2-1
V gene: TRBV28
D gene: NA
CDR3 DNA: TGTGCCAGCAGTTTCGAGTTACTCTCCTACAATGAGCAGTTCTTC
CDR3 protein: CASSFELLSYNEQFF

CDR3 length: 13
clone size: NA
J gene: TRBJ2-7
V gene: TRBV29-1
D gene: NA
CDR3 DNA: TGCAGCGCCGGGGAACAGACAGCCTACGAGCAGTACTTC
CDR3 protein: CSAGEQTAYEQYF

CDR3 length: 15
clone size: NA
J gene: TRBJ2-7
V gene: TRBV6-5
D gene: NA
CDR3 DNA: TGTGCCAGCAGTTACCCCTACCAGGGTTCGGGCGAGCAGTACTTC
CDR3 protein: CASSYPYQGSGEQYF

CDR3 length: 15
clone size: once
J gene: TRBJ2-7
V gene: TRBV6-5
D gene: TRBD2
CDR3 DNA: TGTGCCAGCAGTTACTCCCGGGGACTAGGGTACGAGCAGTACTTC
CDR3 protein: CASSYSRGLGYEQYF

CDR3 length: 16
clone size: once
J gene: TRBJ1-5
V gene: TRBV3-1/TRBV3-2
D gene: TRBD1
CDR3 DNA: TGTGCCAGCAGCCAAGGGACAGGGTCGGGAAGTCAGCCCCAGCATTTT
CDR3 protein: CASSQGTGSGSQPQHF

CDR3 length: 14
clone size: NA
J gene: TRBJ2-3
V gene: TRBV28
D gene: TRBD2
CDR3 DNA: TGTGCCAGCAGTTGGGCTGGGGGGGAAGATACGCAGTATTTT
CDR3 protein: CASSWAGGEDTQYF

CDR3 length: 13
clone size: NA
J gene: TRBJ1-2
V gene: TRBV5-1
D gene: NA
CDR3 DNA: TGCGCCAGCAGCTTGGAGCGGGGGCAGGGCTACACCTTC
CDR3 protein: CASSLERGQGYTF

CDR3 length: 18
clone size: NA
J gene: TRBJ2-3
V gene: TRBV3-1/TRBV3-2
D gene: TRBD1
CDR3 DNA: TGTGCCAGCAGCCAAGAGGGACTGGGACAGGGCCCTACAGATACGCAGTATTTT
CDR3 protein: CASSQEGLGQGPTDTQYF

CDR3 length: 12
clone size: NA
J gene: TRBJ2-3
V gene: TRBV3-1/TRBV3-2
D gene: NA
CDR3 DNA: TGTGCCAGCAGCCAAGTACCAGATACGCAGTATTTT
CDR3 protein: CASSQVPDTQYF

CDR3 length: 14
clone size: NA
J gene: TRBJ2-5
V gene: TRBV5-4
D gene: NA
CDR3 DNA: TGTGCCAGCACCCTCCGGGGCGGTCCAGAGACCCAGTACTTC
CDR3 protein: CASTLRGGPETQYF

CDR3 length: 15
clone size: NA
J gene: TRBJ2-1
V gene: TRBV9
D gene: TRBD2
CDR3 DNA: TGTGCCAGCAGCGTCGGCGGGGGGACCCACAATGAGCAGTTCTTC
CDR3 protein: CASSVGGGTHNEQFF